This T cell receptor beta chain originates from a study of Ad26.COV2.S vaccination and SARS-CoV-2 variants. Study context: Recipients of Ad26.COV2.S got it intramuscularly, once or twice 56 days apart.

Study-level findings and limits: Those who received vaccine or placebo ended up with similar non-spike TCR breadth.

Method: immunoSEQ multiplex PCR; TCRdb's copy keeps in-frame clones and lacks some. The repertoire includes hundreds of thousands of clones, roughly 90% of them detected once, and roughly 1.5% sits in the top ten. This sample's treatment: 19 received Ad26.COV2.S at low or high dose, single or two shots; roughly five received placebo; per-sample allocation not given. On day 63 after the first injection, vaccine and placebo recipients gave samples. With respect to this clone: What it binds is not known.

Trimming shortened V by 5 bases and J by 8 bases, and 9 bases separated the two germline ends. The CDR3 is 10 amino acids. The germline V gene has CDR1 GTSNPN and CDR2 SVGIG (reference sequence). The specimen comprised peripheral blood, sampled in a trial of Ad26.COV2.S vaccine versus placebo. J is TRBJ1-2 and V is TRBV30; D is unclear. This receptor was obtained from a person aged 18-60 years who received the Ad26.COV2.S COVID-19 vaccine or a placebo. The CDR3 DNA sequence: TGTGCCTGGTGGGGAGGCGGCTACACCTTC. Protein product: CAWWGGGYTF.